The clone carrying this TCR beta chain was counted a single time. The antigen is undetermined. The germline CDR1 and CDR2 sequences are LNHNV and YYDKDF (reference sequence). Trimming cost V 0 bases and J 4 bases; bases outside gene matches: 6. This CDR3 region has 16 residues. Data came from immunoSEQ multiplex PCR; TCRdb stores just in-frame clones and leaves some out. The sample comprises about 85,000 clones, approximately 86% of which are singletons, and under 2% rests with the top ten. This record comes from a study of OX40 agonist ivuxolimab in advanced cancers. Study-wide background: Patients in the trial were receiving intravenous ivuxolimab every 2 weeks, at doses of 0.01 to 10 mg/kg. One hepatocellular carcinoma and a couple of cutaneous melanoma patients partially responded. Findings of the study overall: Compared with CD4+, CD8+ T cells on average had more expanded clones.

The sequenced sample was CD4+ or CD8+ T cells sorted from blood, obtained in a trial of the OX40 agonist ivuxolimab. This receptor was obtained from an adult with an advanced solid tumor such as melanoma, head and neck, liver or kidney cancer. The rearrangement joins TRBV15 to TRBJ2-3, with 8 bases fitting TRBD2. CDR3 amino acids: CATSRDLAGGADTQYF. In DNA form, the CDR3 reads TGTGCCACCAGCAGAGATCTCGCGGGGGGCGCAGATACGCAGTATTTT. Together with reference TRBV15 and TRBJ2-3, the CDR3 gives the full variable domain: DAMVIQNPRYQVTQFGKPVTLSCSQTLNHNVMYWYQQKSSQAPKLLFHYYDKDFNNEADTPDNFQSRRPNTSFCFLDIRSPGLGDTAMYLCATSRDLAGGADTQYFGPGTRLTVL.